This T cell receptor beta chain was recovered during a study of blood T cell repertoires in COVID-19. Study details: The origin of the acute and convalescent COVID-19 samples was the United States, Italy and Spain.

Repertoires were generated with immunoSEQ multiplex PCR, while TCRdb's copy carries only in-frame clones and drops some. Of about 120,000 clones listed, just under 80% are singletons. Trimming stripped 4 bases from V and 2 bases from J, with 11 bases between. The germline CDR1 and CDR2 sequences are SEHNR and FQNEAQ (reference sequence). The CDR3 is 14 amino acids. The sequencing input was peripheral blood. The rearrangement links TRBV7-9 to TRBJ2-5; no reliable D call. The clonotype was recovered from a human donor in a cohort sampled during active COVID-19. DNA for the CDR3: TGTGCCAGCAGCTCGACTGTGGTTCAAGAGACCCAGTACTTC. Its protein product is CASSSTVVQETQYF. Together with reference TRBV7-9 and TRBJ2-5, the CDR3 gives the full variable domain: DTGVSQNPRHKITKRGQNVTFRCDPISEHNRLYWYRQTLGQGPEFLTYFQNEAQLEKSRLLSDRFSAERPKGSFSTLEIQRTEQGDSAMYLCASSSTVVQETQYFGPGTRLLVL.